These 2 T cell receptor beta chains came from one sample sequenced in a study of blood T cell repertoires in COVID-19. Clones were sequenced by immunoSEQ multiplex PCR, and TCRdb holds only the in-frame ones, with some missing. The table lists around 300,000 clones, about 87% of them singletons. Sequencing was done on a sample of PBMCs or T cells enriched from blood (not recorded which). The origin of the receptors is a man in his thirties or forties who had recovered from COVID-19.

This chain connects TRBV30 to TRBJ2-4; weak D call: TRBD2 (5 bases). The CDR3 loop spans 14 amino acids. The germline V and J ends were trimmed by 2 bases and 0 bases, with 8 bases remaining between them. The germline V gene encodes CDR1 GTSNPN and CDR2 SVGIG (reference sequence). The CDR3 is CAWSWTVAKNIQYF. The CDR3 DNA is TGTGCCTGGAGTTGGACTGTAGCCAAAAACATTCAGTACTTC.

The chain links TRBV7-9 to TRBJ1-5; TRBD1 might be the D (6 bases). V was pared by 5 bases and J by 2 bases, with 16 bases between. Germline V gene sequence: CDR1 SEHNR, CDR2 FQNEAQ (reference sequence). CDR3 size: 16 residues. For the CDR3, the DNA is TGTGCCAGCAGCCTAACATTTGAGGGGGGCAATCAGCCCCAGCATTTT. Amino acids: CASSLTFEGGNQPQHF.